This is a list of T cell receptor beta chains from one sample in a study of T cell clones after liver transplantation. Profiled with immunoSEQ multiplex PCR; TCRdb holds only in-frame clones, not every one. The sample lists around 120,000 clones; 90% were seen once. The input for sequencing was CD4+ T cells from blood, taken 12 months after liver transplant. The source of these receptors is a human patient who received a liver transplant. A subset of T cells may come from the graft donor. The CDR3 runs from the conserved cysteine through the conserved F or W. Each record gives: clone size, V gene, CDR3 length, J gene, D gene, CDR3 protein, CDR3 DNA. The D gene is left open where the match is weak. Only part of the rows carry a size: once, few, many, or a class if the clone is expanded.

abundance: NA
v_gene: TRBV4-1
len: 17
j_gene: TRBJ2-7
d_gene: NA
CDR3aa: CASSQVFRLDSPYEQYF
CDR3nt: TGCGCCAGCAGCCAAGTCTTTCGGCTGGACTCCCCCTACGAGCAGTACTTC

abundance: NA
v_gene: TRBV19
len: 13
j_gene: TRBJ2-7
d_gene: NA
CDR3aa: CASSILGFGEQYF
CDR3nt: TGTGCCAGTAGTATATTAGGGTTCGGCGAGCAGTACTTC

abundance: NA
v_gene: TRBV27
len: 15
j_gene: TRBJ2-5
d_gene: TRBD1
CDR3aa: CASSEGAGSQETQYF
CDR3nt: TGTGCCAGCAGCGAGGGGGCGGGCTCCCAAGAGACCCAGTACTTC

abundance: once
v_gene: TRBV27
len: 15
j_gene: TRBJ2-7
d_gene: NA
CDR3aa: CASSFTGLSSYEQYF
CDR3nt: TGTGCCAGCAGTTTCACGGGACTCAGCTCCTACGAGCAGTACTTC

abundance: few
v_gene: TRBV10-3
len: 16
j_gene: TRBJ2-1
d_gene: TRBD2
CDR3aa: CAISESASGSISEQFF
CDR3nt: TGTGCCATCAGTGAGTCGGCTAGCGGGAGCATCAGTGAGCAGTTCTTC

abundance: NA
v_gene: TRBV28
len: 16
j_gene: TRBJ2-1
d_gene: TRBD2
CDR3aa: CASNPLWREAHNEQFF
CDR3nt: TGTGCCAGCAATCCCCTATGGCGGGAGGCCCACAATGAGCAGTTCTTC

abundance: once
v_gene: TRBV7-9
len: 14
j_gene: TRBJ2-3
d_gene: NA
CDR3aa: CASSPRRSTDTQYF
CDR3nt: TGTGCCAGCAGCCCCCGCCGTAGCACAGATACGCAGTATTTT

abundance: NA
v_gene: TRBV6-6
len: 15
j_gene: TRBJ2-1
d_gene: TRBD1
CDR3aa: CASSYSRTGDNEQFF
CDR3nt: TGTGCCAGCAGTTACTCAAGGACAGGGGATAATGAGCAGTTCTTC

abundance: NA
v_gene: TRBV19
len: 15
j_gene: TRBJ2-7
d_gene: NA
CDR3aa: CASSKGGPTAGEQYF
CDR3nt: TGTGCCAGCTCAAAGGGGGGACCCACGGCGGGGGAGCAGTACTTC

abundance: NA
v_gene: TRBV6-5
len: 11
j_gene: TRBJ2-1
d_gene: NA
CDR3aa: CASSYSGEQFF
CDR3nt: TGTGCCAGCAGTTACTCGGGTGAGCAGTTCTTC

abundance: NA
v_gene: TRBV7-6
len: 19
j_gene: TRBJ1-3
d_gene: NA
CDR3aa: CASSLVTRLGGVYGNTIYF
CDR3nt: TGTGCCAGCAGCTTAGTAACCCGGCTGGGAGGGGTATACGGAAACACCATATATTTT

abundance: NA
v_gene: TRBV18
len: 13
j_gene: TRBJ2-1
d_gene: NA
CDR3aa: CASSPTGSNEQFF
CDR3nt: TGTGCCAGCTCACCTACCGGGAGTAATGAGCAGTTCTTC

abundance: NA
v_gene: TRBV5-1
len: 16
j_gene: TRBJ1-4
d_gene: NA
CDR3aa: CASSLAGAHTNEKLFF
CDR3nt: TGCGCCAGCAGCTTGGCGGGAGCTCACACTAATGAAAAACTGTTTTTT

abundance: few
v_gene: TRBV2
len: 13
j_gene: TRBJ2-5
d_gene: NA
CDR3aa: CASGRGRGETQYF
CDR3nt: TGTGCCAGCGGTCGGGGCAGGGGCGAGACCCAGTACTTC

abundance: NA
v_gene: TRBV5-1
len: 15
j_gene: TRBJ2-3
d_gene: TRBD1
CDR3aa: CASSGDRGRRDTQYF
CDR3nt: TGCGCCAGCAGCGGGGACAGGGGGCGGAGGGATACGCAGTATTTT

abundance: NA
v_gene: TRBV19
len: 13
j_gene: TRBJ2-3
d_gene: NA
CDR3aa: CASSLKNTDTQYF
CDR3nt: TGTGCCAGTAGTCTAAAGAACACAGATACGCAGTATTTT

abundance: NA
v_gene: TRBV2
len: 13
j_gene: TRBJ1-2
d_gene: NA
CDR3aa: CASGTEANYGYTF
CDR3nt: TGTGCCAGCGGGACGGAAGCTAACTATGGCTACACCTTC

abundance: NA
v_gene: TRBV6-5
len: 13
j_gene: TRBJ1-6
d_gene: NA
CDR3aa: CASRDRNNSPLHF
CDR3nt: TGTGCCAGCAGAGACAGGAATAATTCACCCCTCCACTTT

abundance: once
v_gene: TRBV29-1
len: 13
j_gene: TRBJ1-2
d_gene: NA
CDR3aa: CSVDVGGHYGYTF
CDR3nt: TGCAGCGTTGACGTGGGGGGGCACTATGGCTACACCTTC

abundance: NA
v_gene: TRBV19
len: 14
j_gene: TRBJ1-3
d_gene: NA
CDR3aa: CASSIGQSGNTIYF
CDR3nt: TGTGCCAGTAGTATTGGGCAATCTGGAAACACCATATATTTT

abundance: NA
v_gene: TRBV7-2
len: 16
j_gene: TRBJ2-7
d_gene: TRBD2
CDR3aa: CASSLGAASGSAGQYF
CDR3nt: TGTGCCAGCAGCTTAGGTGCCGCTAGCGGGAGTGCGGGGCAGTACTTC

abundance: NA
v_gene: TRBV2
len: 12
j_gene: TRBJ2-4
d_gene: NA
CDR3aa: CASSEGPNIQYF
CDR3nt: TGTGCCAGCAGTGAGGGCCCAAACATTCAGTACTTC

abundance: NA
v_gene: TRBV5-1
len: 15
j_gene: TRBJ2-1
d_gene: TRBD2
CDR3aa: CASSSSSGRYNEQFF
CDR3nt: TGCGCCAGCAGCTCCTCTAGCGGGAGGTACAATGAGCAGTTCTTC

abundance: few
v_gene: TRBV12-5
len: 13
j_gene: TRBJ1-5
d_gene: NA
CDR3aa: CASGLEEGQPQHF
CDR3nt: TGTGCTAGTGGTTTGGAGGAGGGTCAGCCCCAGCATTTT

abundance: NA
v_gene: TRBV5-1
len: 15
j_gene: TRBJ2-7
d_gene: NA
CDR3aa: CASSSTGPGSSEQYF
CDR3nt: TGCGCCAGCAGCTCAACGGGACCTGGGAGTTCGGAGCAGTACTTC

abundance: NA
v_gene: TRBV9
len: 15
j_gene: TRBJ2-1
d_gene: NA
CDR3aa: CASSVGGLSRNEQFF
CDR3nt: TGTGCCAGCAGCGTAGGGGGACTCTCCCGAAATGAGCAGTTCTTC

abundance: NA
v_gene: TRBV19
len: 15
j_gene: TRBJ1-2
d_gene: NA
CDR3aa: CASSDQGVSNYGYTF
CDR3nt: TGTGCCAGTAGTGACCAAGGGGTCTCCAACTATGGCTACACCTTC

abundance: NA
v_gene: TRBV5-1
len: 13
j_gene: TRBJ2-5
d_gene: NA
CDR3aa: CASSFSGQETQYF
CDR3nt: TGCGCCAGCAGCTTTTCAGGGCAAGAGACCCAGTACTTC

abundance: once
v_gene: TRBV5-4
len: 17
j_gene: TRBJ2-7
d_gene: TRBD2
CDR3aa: CASSLAFGTSVSSEQYF
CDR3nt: TGTGCCAGCAGCTTGGCCTTTGGGACTAGCGTATCAAGCGAGCAGTACTTC

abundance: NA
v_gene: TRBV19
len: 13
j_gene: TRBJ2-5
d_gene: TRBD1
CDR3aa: CASTQGRGETQYF
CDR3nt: TGTGCCAGTACACAGGGGAGAGGAGAGACCCAGTACTTC

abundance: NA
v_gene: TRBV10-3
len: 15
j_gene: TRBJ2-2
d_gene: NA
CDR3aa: CAISRQGSNTGELFF
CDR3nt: TGTGCCATCAGTAGACAAGGATCTAACACCGGGGAGCTGTTTTTT

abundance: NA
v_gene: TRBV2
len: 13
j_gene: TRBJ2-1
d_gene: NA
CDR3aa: CASSNPDSAEAFF
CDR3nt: TGTGCCAGCAGTAACCCGGACTCGGCGGAGGCCTTCTTC